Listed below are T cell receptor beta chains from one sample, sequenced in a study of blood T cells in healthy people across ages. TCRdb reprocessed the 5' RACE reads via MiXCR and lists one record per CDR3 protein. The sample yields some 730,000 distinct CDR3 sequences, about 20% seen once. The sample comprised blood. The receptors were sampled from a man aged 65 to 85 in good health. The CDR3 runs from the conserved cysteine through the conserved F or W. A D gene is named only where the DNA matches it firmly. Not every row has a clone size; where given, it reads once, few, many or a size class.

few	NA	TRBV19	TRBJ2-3	CASSISYTDTQYF	TGTGCCAGTAGTATCTCCTACACGGATACGCAGTATTTT
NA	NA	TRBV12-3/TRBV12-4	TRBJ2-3	CASSPNTGTHTQYF	TGTGCCAGCAGCCCTAATACAGGGACCCATACGCAGTATTTT
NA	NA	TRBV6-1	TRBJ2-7	CASRGTARDEQYF	TGTGCCAGCAGGGGTACTGCGAGGGACGAGCAGTACTTC
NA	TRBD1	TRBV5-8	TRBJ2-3	CASSLGQGEVGTQYF	TGTGCCAGCAGCCTTGGACAGGGCGAAGTGGGTACGCAGTATTTT
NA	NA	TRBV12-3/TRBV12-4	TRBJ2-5	CASTQAGGETQYF	TGTGCCAGCACCCAGGCAGGGGGGGAGACCCAGTACTTC
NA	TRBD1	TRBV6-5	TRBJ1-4	CASSYDRGLGEKLFF	TGTGCCAGCAGTTACGACAGGGGCCTCGGGGAAAAACTGTTTTTT
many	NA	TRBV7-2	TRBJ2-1	CASSLAVNEQFF	TGTGCCAGCAGCTTGGCAGTCAATGAGCAGTTCTTC
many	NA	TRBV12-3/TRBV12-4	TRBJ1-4	CASSLSATNEKLFF	TGTGCCAGCAGCTTAAGCGCCACCAATGAAAAACTGTTTTTT
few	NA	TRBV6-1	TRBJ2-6	CANSPSLGVRAGANVLTF	TGTGCCAACAGTCCGAGCCTTGGGGTTCGCGCTGGGGCCAACGTCCTGACTTTC
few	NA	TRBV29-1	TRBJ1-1	CSVGAQNTEAFF	TGCAGCGTTGGGGCACAGAACACTGAAGCTTTCTTT
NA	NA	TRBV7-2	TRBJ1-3	CASSLTDRHTIYF	TGTGCCAGCAGCTTAACCGACCGGCACACCATATATTTT
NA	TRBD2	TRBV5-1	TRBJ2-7	CASRSGSLAGFSSYEQYF	TGCGCCAGCAGATCCGGATCGCTAGCGGGGTTTAGCTCCTACGAGCAGTACTTC
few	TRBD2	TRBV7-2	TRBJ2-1	CASSPRRMAGVRGNEQFF	TGTGCCAGCAGCCCGCGAAGGATGGCGGGAGTTCGAGGCAATGAGCAGTTCTTC
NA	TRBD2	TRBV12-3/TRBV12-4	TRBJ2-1	CAGRMTSGDYNEQFF	TGTGCCGGCAGGATGACTAGCGGGGACTACAATGAGCAGTTCTTC
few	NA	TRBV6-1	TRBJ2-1	CASSLRASPGAAEQFF	TGTGCCAGCAGCCTCCGTGCGAGCCCCGGCGCGGCTGAGCAGTTCTTC
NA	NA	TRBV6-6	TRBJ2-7	CASSYSGGFYKQYF	TGTGCCAGCAGTTACTCGGGTGGTTTCTACAAGCAGTACTTC
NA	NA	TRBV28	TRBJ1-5	CASSPSQPQHF	TGTGCCAGCAGCCCGAGTCAGCCCCAGCATTTT
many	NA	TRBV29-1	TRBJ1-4	CSVHMSQGGEKLFF	TGCAGCGTACACATGTCCCAGGGAGGAGAAAAACTGTTTTTT
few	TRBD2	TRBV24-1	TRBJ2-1	CATSVARGLVDEQFF	TGTGCCACCAGTGTCGCCCGGGGACTAGTAGATGAGCAGTTCTTC
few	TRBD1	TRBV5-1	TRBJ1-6	CASSEDRVGVAYNSPLHF	TGCGCCAGCAGCGAGGACAGGGTTGGAGTCGCCTATAATTCACCCCTCCACTTT
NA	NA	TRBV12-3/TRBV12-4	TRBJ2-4	CASSRHGGLTKNIQYF	TGTGCCAGCAGTCGGCATGGGGGGCTAACCAAAAACATTCAGTACTTC
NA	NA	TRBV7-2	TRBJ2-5	CASSVTGLSEETQYF	TGTGCCAGCAGCGTGACAGGACTAAGTGAAGAGACCCAGTACTTC
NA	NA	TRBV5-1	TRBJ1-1	CASSLGQLSFF	TGCGCCAGCAGCCTAGGACAGCTCTCTTTCTTT
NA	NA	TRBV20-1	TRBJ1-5	CSASWQTNQPQHF	TGCAGTGCTAGCTGGCAGACGAATCAGCCCCAGCATTTT
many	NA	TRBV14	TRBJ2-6	CASAGSGANVLTF	TGTGCCAGCGCAGGGTCTGGGGCCAACGTCCTGACTTTC
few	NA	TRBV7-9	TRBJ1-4	CAFSANEKLFF	TGTGCTTTTTCGGCGAATGAAAAACTGTTTTTT
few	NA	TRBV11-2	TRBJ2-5	CASSPRRNRLTEGETQYF	TGTGCCAGCAGCCCCCGACGGAATAGACTGACCGAAGGGGAGACCCAGTACTTC
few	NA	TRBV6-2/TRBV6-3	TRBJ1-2	CASSSDANYGYTF	TGTGCCAGCAGCTCCGACGCTAACTATGGCTACACCTTC
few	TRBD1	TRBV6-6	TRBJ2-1	CAGRIHDRGQDRGEQFF	TGTGCCGGCAGAATCCACGACAGGGGTCAGGACCGGGGTGAGCAGTTCTTC